Shown below are 23 T cell receptor beta chains from a single sample sequenced in a study of T cells in Graves' hyperthyroidism and ophthalmopathy. Amplified TCR beta CDR3 regions came from RNA transcripts. The TCR CDR3 was amplified in a first-round RT-PCR using the HTBI primer set. TCRdb fed the multiplex PCR reads into MiXCR, producing one record per CDR3 protein. The table lists around 520,000 distinct CDR3 sequences, 13% to 15% of them singletons. Sequences were obtained from blood. Source of these receptors: a woman between 18 and 30 years old with Graves' hyperthyroidism.

This clonotype was counted many times. The chain's CDR3 is CASSIVGKSSYNEQFF. DNA for the CDR3: TGTGCCAGTAGTATAGTCGGCAAGAGCTCCTACAATGAGCAGTTCTTC. The chain uses TRBV19 and TRBJ2-1; D call uncertain. V was trimmed by 1 base and J by 0 bases, leaving 10 bases between them. In germline, CDR1 is LNHDA, CDR2 SQIVND (reference sequence). The CDR3 sequence is 16 residues long. Full variable domain (remainder filled in from reference TRBV19 and TRBJ2-1): DGGITQSPKYLFRKEGQNVTLSCEQNLNHDAMYWYRQDPGQGLRLIYYSQIVNDFQKGDIAEGYSVSREKKESFPLTVTSAQKNPTAFYLCASSIVGKSSYNEQFFGPGTRLTVL.

This clonotype was seen many times. V gene TRBV12-3 or TRBV12-4 combines with J gene TRBJ2-7; 8 positions match TRBD2. The CDR3 covers 14 residues. The V and J ends lost 5 bases and 4 bases, in that order; junction bases with no gene match: 7. CDR3 amino acids: CASSRGGGPYEQYV. CDR3 nucleotides: TGTGCCAGCAGTCGTGGCGGGGGGCCTTACGAGCAGTACGTC.

In its sample, this clonotype was seen many times. This chain connects TRBV6-1 to TRBJ1-1; D uncertain. CDR3 length equals 16 residues. The V end lost 4 bases, the J end lost 2 bases, and 17 bases lay between the germline ends. Germline CDR1 is MNHNS and CDR2 is SASEGT. The CDR3 DNA sequence: TGTGCCAGCAGTGCGCCCCATAGGGCCCTCAACACTGAAGCTTTCTTT. As protein: CASSAPHRALNTEAFF.

This clonotype occurred many times. The V call is TRBV12-3 or TRBV12-4, the J call TRBJ2-7, with 8 nucleotides matching TRBD1. The CDR3 is 14 amino acids. V shed 9 bases and J 0 bases; nucleotides not matched to a gene: 7. The CDR3 sequence is CASTDRASSYEQYF. The CDR3 nucleotides are TGTGCCAGTACGGACAGGGCCTCCTCCTACGAGCAGTACTTC.

The rearrangement uses TRBV18 and TRBJ2-7; D might be TRBD2 (5 bases). V lost 4 bases to trimming and J lost 7 bases, with 17 bases between them. Germline CDR1 KGHSH, CDR2 LQKENI. This CDR3 has 14 residues. Here the CDR3 DNA reads TGTGCCAGCTCACTCCAACCCCGGACTGTTGAGCAGTACGTC. This translates into CASSLQPRTVEQYV.

This clonotype has at least ten counts. The V call is TRBV3-1, the J call TRBJ1-2, with 8 bases that match TRBD1. The length of the CDR3 is 13 residues. Germline-derived CDR1 and CDR2 are LGHDT and YNNKEL (reference sequence). V shed 1 base and J 12 bases; nucleotides not matched to a gene: 7. The CDR3 region has the DNA TGTGCCAGCAGCCAAGGAAGACAGGGGCGGGACACCTTC. Its protein is CASSQGRQGRDTF.

The chain has TRBV19 and TRBJ2-4; TRBD1 or TRBD2 may be the D gene (6 bases each). Germline values: CDR1 LNHDA, CDR2 SQIVND (reference sequence). Trimming shortened V by 0 bases and J by 1 base, and 10 bases separated the two germline ends. This CDR3 has 16 residues. For the CDR3, the DNA is TGTGCCAGTAGTATAGATCTAGGGGGGGCCAAAAACATTCAGTACTTC. Protein: CASSIDLGGAKNIQYF.

This clonotype has more than one count but fewer than ten. The chain uses TRBV6-1 and TRBJ2-5; D is uncertain. This CDR3 has 15 residues. Per germline, CDR1 MNHNS and CDR2 SASEGT. Between the trimmed V and J ends, which lost 2 bases and 4 bases, there was a span of 14 bases. The CDR3: CASSENFLPGETQYF. The DNA for the CDR3 is TGTGCCAGCAGTGAAAACTTCCTGCCCGGAGAGACCCAGTACTTC.

Ten or more counts support this clonotype. The chain links TRBV14 to TRBJ2-1, with no clear D. Germline V gene lookup returns CDR1 SGHDN and CDR2 FVKESK. Trimming left V 3 bases short and J 2 bases short, with 11 bases between. The CDR3 is 15 amino acids. CDR3 in amino acids: CASSQPLQPYNEQFF. The CDR3 region has the DNA TGTGCCAGCAGCCAGCCGCTACAACCCTACAATGAGCAGTTCTTC.

The chain has TRBV7-9 and TRBJ1-2, with TRBD1 matching 9 bases. J lost 6 bases, V lost 0 bases, and 5 bases had no gene match. The CDR3 extends over 15 amino acids. The germline CDR1 and CDR2 sequences are SEHNR and FQNEAQ (reference sequence). The CDR3 loop is CASSLAGQGYDGYTF. For the CDR3, the DNA is TGTGCCAGCAGCTTAGCGGGACAGGGATATGATGGCTACACCTTC.

The CDR3 spells CASSLSGAGGNTGELFF. DNA for the CDR3: TGTGCCAGCAGCCTATCAGGGGCAGGGGGAAACACCGGGGAGCTGTTTTTT. V usage is TRBV7-2 and J usage is TRBJ2-2; 7 nucleotides agree with TRBD1. This CDR3 region has 17 residues. V lost 5 bases to trimming and J lost 2 bases; unmatched junction nucleotides: 11. Germline assignment: CDR1 SGHTA and CDR2 FQGNSA.

This clonotype was seen at least ten times. This rearrangement joins TRBV10-3 to TRBJ1-1; TRBD1 aligns across 10 bases. J was trimmed by 8 bases and V by 3 bases; bases with no gene match: 12. This CDR3 is built from 16 residues. CDR1 and CDR2 from the germline V gene are ENHRY and SYGVKD. CDR3 sequence reads: CAISDGLAGTGVEAFF. CDR3 DNA sequence: TGTGCCATCAGTGACGGATTGGCCGGGACAGGGGTAGAAGCTTTCTTT.

The sample holds many counts of this clonotype. The chain has TRBV3-1 and TRBJ1-1; 10 bases align to TRBD1. The V gene end was trimmed by 1 base and the J gene end by 2 bases; junction bases not matched to a gene: 10. The CDR3 extends over 18 amino acids. Germline-derived CDR1 and CDR2 are LGHDT and YNNKEL (reference sequence). The DNA for the CDR3 is TGTGCCAGCAGCCAAGCGTTGGGGACAGGGGCAACCAACACTGAAGCTTTCTTT. Amino acid sequence: CASSQALGTGATNTEAFF.

The table lists this clonotype with many counts. This chain uses TRBV3-1 with TRBJ1-1; 7 nucleotides align to TRBD1. The CDR3 runs 16 residues. The junction had 14 bases not matched to a gene; V was cut back by 4 bases and J by 6 bases. CDR1 LGHDT and CDR2 YNNKEL come from the germline V gene (reference sequence). CDR3 residues: CASSRAPGQLGSEAFF. CDR3 coding DNA: TGTGCCAGCAGCCGAGCCCCGGGACAGTTGGGCTCTGAAGCTTTCTTT.

The chain uses TRBV7-9 and TRBJ2-6; D might be TRBD2 (5 bases). The CDR3 covers 16 residues. V lost 5 bases to trimming and J lost 0 bases, with 11 bases between them. Germline V gives CDR1 SEHNR, CDR2 FQNEAQ (reference sequence). In DNA form, the CDR3 reads TGTGCCAGCAGCAACGGCCGGGGCTCTGGGGCCAACGTCCTGACTTTC. Translated: CASSNGRGSGANVLTF.

Concerning this clonotype: Since a much larger clone is just one base distant, this may be a read error. The chain uses TRBV27 and TRBJ2-3, with 13 bases identical to TRBD2. V lost 6 bases and J lost 4; bases outside the gene matches: 16. The CDR3 length is 19 residues. From germline, CDR1 is MNHEY and CDR2 SMNVEV (reference sequence). The CDR3 sequence is CASSLTPGLAGRGADTQYF. The CDR3 DNA follows: TGTGCCAGCAGCCTTACGCCGGGACTAGCGGGAAGGGGCGCAGATACGCAGTATTTT.

This sequence joins TRBV30 and TRBJ1-2, with 7 positions matching TRBD1. Trimming took 0 bases from V and 8 from J; bases not matched to a gene: 12. The CDR3 runs 15 residues. Germline assignment: CDR1 GTSNPN and CDR2 SVGIG (reference sequence). Written as DNA, the CDR3 is TGTGCCTGGAGTGTCCTACAACAGGGGTTCGTCGGCTACACCTTC. This sequence encodes CAWSVLQQGFVGYTF.

This clonotype came up a few times. The CDR3 loop is CASSLTGGRDQETQYF. The CDR3 DNA reads as TGTGCCAGCAGCTTGACCGGAGGGCGGGACCAAGAGACCCAGTACTTC. The chain links TRBV7-3 to TRBJ2-5, with D possibly matching TRBD2 (6 bases). The V and J ends lost 3 bases and 0 bases respectively, with 14 bases between them. This CDR3 region has 16 residues. The germline V gene has CDR1 SGHTA and CDR2 FQGTGA.

This clonotype was detected many times. The chain combines TRBV19 with TRBJ2-2, with D hard to call. Germline-derived CDR1 and CDR2 are LNHDA and SQIVND (reference sequence). Trimming stripped 9 bases from V and 3 bases from J, with 5 bases between. There are 11 residues in the CDR3. The DNA of the CDR3 is TGTGCCAGCAGTTACACCGGGGAGCTGTTTTTT. Its translation: CASSYTGELFF.

Only a few counts were recorded for this clonotype. The chain couples TRBV27 to TRBJ2-1, with 14 bases aligning to TRBD2. The trim removed 2 bases at V and 8 bases at J, leaving 5 bases unmatched. In germline, CDR1 is MNHEY, CDR2 SMNVEV (reference sequence). The CDR3 extends over 16 amino acids. This chain's CDR3 is CASSLKGLAGDYEQFF. The CDR3 DNA follows: TGTGCCAGCAGTTTAAAGGGACTAGCGGGAGATTATGAGCAGTTCTTC.

This clonotype was recorded many times. The gene calls are TRBV6-1 and TRBJ1-3; D not resolved. The germline CDR1 and CDR2 sequences are MNHNS and SASEGT. This CDR3 is 15 amino acids long. Trimming left V 8 bases short and J 0 bases short, with 14 bases between. The CDR3 coding sequence is TGTGCCAGCGGAGGGTGGACCGTCTCTGGAAACACCATATATTTT. Translating gives CASGGWTVSGNTIYF.

The chain uses TRBV5-1 and TRBJ2-1; 10 bases fit TRBD2. Germline lookup yields CDR1 SGHRS and CDR2 YFSETQ. CDR3 size: 14 residues. V shed 4 bases, J shed 5 bases, and the junction held 3 bases outside the gene matches. The CDR3 region has the DNA TGCGCCAGCAGCATCGGACTAGCGGACAATGAGCAGTTCTTC. Its translation is CASSIGLADNEQFF. The complete variable domain, with remaining parts taken from reference TRBV5-1 and TRBJ2-1, reads KAGVTQTPRYLIKTRGQQVTLSCSPISGHRSVSWYQQTPGQGLQFLFEYFSETQRNKGNFPGRFSGRQFSNSRSEMNVSTLELGDSALYLCASSIGLADNEQFFGPGTRLTVL.

In regard to this clonotype: Since a much larger clone is just one base distant, this may be a read error. This chain joins TRBV27 and TRBJ2-1; 9 bases map to TRBD2. This CDR3 comprises 16 residues. Germline values: CDR1 MNHEY, CDR2 SMNVEV (reference sequence). The CDR3 loop is CPSSLSLIAGVGEQFF. The CDR3 coding sequence is TGTCCCAGCAGTTTATCTCTAATAGCGGGAGTAGGTGAGCAGTTCTTC.